This T cell receptor beta chain was obtained from a study of vaccination effects on CD4 cells after COVID-19. General study findings and limits: Small numbers of convalescent patients limited the study. It also lacked early post-infection timepoints. There was marked clonal contraction among infection- and vaccine-induced clones late after vaccination.

About this clone: What it binds is unknown.

V was pared by 0 bases and J by 2 bases, with 7 bases between. The CDR3 loop spans 14 amino acids. In germline, CDR1 is SGHDT, CDR2 YYEEEE. Ahead of sequencing, the ViraFEST assay grew antigen-specific CD4+ T cells using viral peptide pools. It was after more than 8 days of culture that CD4+ T cells were isolated. The vaccine recipients had no prior SARS-CoV-2 infection, with negative nucleocapsid antibodies. Approximately 2 million PBMC were placed in each well, which was supplemented with approximately 10 IU/ml IL-2 and about 10 ug/ml peptides. TCRdb's table, derived via immunoSEQ multiplex PCR, lists solely in-frame clones and lacks some. Among 50,000 or so clones listed, more than 75% were seen once.

The sample consisted of CD4+ T cells from PBMCs cultured with HCoV-OC43 spike peptides, taken before COVID-19 vaccination. Subset described: HCoV-OC43 spike overlapping peptide pool stimulation. This TCR derives from a human donor who received a COVID-19 vaccine. V and J are TRBV5-6 and TRBJ2-3, with D unresolved. CDR3 in DNA: TGTGCCAGCAGCTTGGGACGGGCCACAGATACGCAGTATTTT. Translated, it gives CASSLGRATDTQYF.